The 20 T cell receptor beta chains given below trace back to one sample, sequenced in a study of metastatic and nonmetastatic thyroid tumors. With MiXCR, TCRdb called clones anew from the PCR reads. Found here are about 85,000 clones, approximately 9% of them singletons; the top ten hold under 9%. No treatment of any kind had been given to any patient before thyroid surgery. Sequences were obtained from blood. All receptors come from a female donor with papillary thyroid cancer or a benign thyroid nodule (not recorded which). Some clones in this sample may be carry-over from other donors' samples.

This clone occurred many times. V is TRBV7-9 and J is TRBJ1-6; the D gene is possibly TRBD1 (6 bases). The CDR3 has 15 amino acids. Deletions cut 2 bases from V and 7 bases from J, with 12 bases between. In germline, CDR1 is SEHNR, CDR2 FQNEAQ (reference sequence). CDR3: CASSLTGMENSPLHF. The CDR3 DNA sequence: TGTGCCAGCAGCTTAACAGGGATGGAAAATTCACCCCTCCACTTT. The full variable domain, in which reference TRBV7-9 and TRBJ1-6 provide the parts outside the CDR3, is DTGVSQNPRHKITKRGQNVTFRCDPISEHNRLYWYRQTLGQGPEFLTYFQNEAQLEKSRLLSDRFSAERPKGSFSTLEIQRTEQGDSAMYLCASSLTGMENSPLHFGNGTRLTVT.

This clone appeared a few times. A read error may be the cause here, since a much bigger clone is one base away. At the DNA level, this CDR3 is encoded by other sequences in the same sample as well. The chain recombines TRBV2 with TRBJ2-6; D could derive from TRBD1 or TRBD2 (5 bases each). V was cut by 8 bases and J by 4 bases, with 15 bases left in between. This CDR3 region has 15 residues. In germline, CDR1 is SNHLY, CDR2 FYNNEI. The CDR3 spells CASSQPGLGANVLTF. The CDR3 DNA sequence: TGTGCCAGCTCACAACCGGGGCTGGGGGCCAACGTCCTGACTTTC.

The sample holds a few counts of this clone. A much larger clone differs from this one at a single base, so this may be a read error. The V and J genes are TRBV7-3 and TRBJ1-2, with TRBD1 as a possible D gene (5 bases). CDR1 and CDR2 from the germline V gene are SGHTA and FQGTGA. This CDR3 is built from 15 residues. The CDR3 is CAGSSGENRKDGYTF. The CDR3 nucleotides are TGTGCCGGCAGTTCGGGGGAGAACAGGAAGGATGGCTACACCTTC. The variable domain in full, completed from reference TRBV7-3 and TRBJ1-2, reads GAGVSQTPSNKVTEKGKYVELRCDPISGHTALYWYRQSLGQGPEFLIYFQGTGAADDSGLPNDRFFAVRPEGSVSTLKIQRTERGDSAVYLCAGSSGENRKDGYTFGSGTRLTVV.

This clone was found many times. The chain recombines TRBV20-1 with TRBJ1-5; D is unresolved. Between the trimmed V and J ends, which lost 0 bases and 5 bases, there was a span of 17 bases. CDR1 is DFQATT and CDR2 is SNEGSKA in the germline V gene (reference sequence). This CDR3 region has 16 residues. This CDR3 reads CSARDLAPPGDQPQHF. In DNA, the CDR3 is TGCAGTGCTAGAGATTTAGCCCCCCCGGGAGATCAGCCCCAGCATTTT.

This clone was recorded many times. The gene calls are TRBV6-1 and TRBJ1-2, with TRBD1 as a possible D gene (5 bases). This CDR3 spans 13 amino acids. V shed 1 base and J shed 6 bases, with 9 bases lying between them. Germline V gene data show CDR1 as MNHNS and CDR2 as SASEGT. The CDR3 DNA follows: TGTGCCAGCAGTGAAGGAGACAGTCATGGCTACACCTTC. Its translation is CASSEGDSHGYTF.

This clone was seen ten or more times. The chain uses TRBV5-1 and TRBJ2-3; perhaps TRBD1 as D (6 bases). The CDR3 has 14 amino acids. Germline V gives CDR1 SGHRS, CDR2 YFSETQ. V lost 3 bases to trimming and J lost 1 base, with 9 bases between them. The CDR3 nucleotides read TGCGCCAGCAGCTCACGACAGGGCACAGATACGCAGTATTTT. It specifies CASSSRQGTDTQYF.

There are many counts of this clone. The V call is TRBV6-1, the J call TRBJ1-5; D uncertain. There are 13 residues in the CDR3. Trimming took off 1 base at V and 7 bases at J, with 8 bases between the two ends. Germline assignment: CDR1 MNHNS and CDR2 SASEGT. The CDR3 sequence: CASSEEEWQPQHF. CDR3 in DNA: TGTGCCAGCAGTGAAGAGGAGTGGCAGCCCCAGCATTTT.

This clone was seen ten or more times. The chain is built from TRBV3-1 and TRBJ1-1; no definite D call. Germline CDR1 LGHDT, CDR2 YNNKEL (reference sequence). The CDR3 totals 14 residues. V was shortened by 3 bases and J by 0 bases, with 8 bases between the two germline ends. CDR3 in DNA: TGTGCCAGCAGCCAGGCCTTCCTGAACACTGAAGCTTTCTTT. It translates to CASSQAFLNTEAFF.

This clone was detected many times. CDR3: CASSLMRSTDTQYF. DNA for the CDR3: TGTGCCAGCAGCTTAATGCGAAGCACAGATACGCAGTATTTT. V is TRBV7-2 and J is TRBJ2-3; D gene unclear. Per germline, CDR1 SGHTA and CDR2 FQGNSA. V lost 2 bases and J lost 0, with 6 bases in between. CDR3 length: 14 amino acids.

This clone was counted many times. The V and J genes are TRBV11-2 and TRBJ1-1, with a weak D call TRBD1 (5 bases). The CDR3 loop spans 14 amino acids. The V gene lost 5 bases and the J gene lost 0 bases, with 10 bases spanning the gap. Germline CDR1 SGHAT, CDR2 FQNNGV. The CDR3: CASSQGTVNTEAFF. CDR3 DNA sequence: TGTGCCAGCAGCCAAGGGACCGTGAACACTGAAGCTTTCTTT.

This clone was counted ten times or more. The chain recombines TRBV7-3 with TRBJ2-3; D unresolved. Per germline, CDR1 SGHTA and CDR2 FQGTGA. The V and J ends lost 4 bases and 6 bases respectively, with 11 bases between them. This CDR3 is 13 amino acids long. CDR3 sequence (DNA): TGTGCCAGCAGCTCCCTCCCGAGTGATACGCAGTATTTT. Amino acid sequence: CASSSLPSDTQYF. Supplemented by reference TRBV7-3 and TRBJ2-3, the full variable domain reads GAGVSQTPSNKVTEKGKYVELRCDPISGHTALYWYRQSLGQGPEFLIYFQGTGAADDSGLPNDRFFAVRPEGSVSTLKIQRTERGDSAVYLCASSSLPSDTQYFGPGTRLTVL.

CDR3 nucleotides: TGTGCCAGCAGTGATCGACAGGGATTTATTACAGATACGCAGTATTTT. Amino acid sequence: CASSDRQGFITDTQYF. The chain has TRBV6-1 and TRBJ2-3; 7 nucleotides agree with TRBD1. V gave up 3 bases and J gave up 3 bases; unmatched junction bases: 9. Germline V CDR1 and CDR2: MNHNS, SASEGT. This CDR3 is 16 amino acids long.

Many counts were recorded for this clone. V usage is TRBV30 and J usage is TRBJ1-2; 8 nucleotides align to TRBD1. The ends lost 3 bases at V and 6 bases at J; junction bases unmatched: 6. Germline-derived CDR1 and CDR2 are GTSNPN and SVGIG (reference sequence). There are 13 residues in the CDR3. The CDR3 protein is CAWSFVTGDGYTF. In DNA, the CDR3 is TGTGCCTGGAGCTTCGTGACAGGGGATGGCTACACCTTC. Variable domain in full (rest from reference TRBV30 and TRBJ1-2): SQTIHQWPATLVQPVGSPLSLECTVEGTSNPNLYWYRQAAGRGLQLLFYSVGIGQISSEVPQNLSASRPQDRQFILSSKKLLLSDSGFYLCAWSFVTGDGYTFGSGTRLTVV.

This clone was observed many times. The J gene is TRBJ2-1, the V gene TRBV9; D may be TRBD1 (5 bases). Trimming pared 4 bases from V and 11 bases from J, leaving 10 bases between. This CDR3 spans 11 amino acids. The germline gives CDR1 SGDLS, CDR2 YYNGEE. CDR3 DNA: TGTGCCAGCAGCTCATCAGGGCAGCAGTTCTTC. Its protein product is CASSSSGQQFF.

The CDR3 here is CASSLAGIPYEQYF. The CDR3 bases are TGCGCCAGCAGCTTGGCAGGGATCCCCTACGAGCAGTACTTC. The rearrangement joins TRBV5-1 to TRBJ2-7, with D maybe TRBD1 (5 bases). The CDR3 has 14 residues. V was clipped by 0 bases and J by 2 bases, with 9 bases between them. Germline lookup yields CDR1 SGHRS and CDR2 YFSETQ. Full variable domain (outside the CDR3, taken from reference TRBV5-1 and TRBJ2-7): KAGVTQTPRYLIKTRGQQVTLSCSPISGHRSVSWYQQTPGQGLQFLFEYFSETQRNKGNFPGRFSGRQFSNSRSEMNVSTLELGDSALYLCASSLAGIPYEQYFGPGTRLTVT.

The chain couples TRBV14 to TRBJ2-5; 7 bases agree with TRBD1. J was trimmed by 9 bases and V by 4 bases; bases with no gene match: 8. CDR1 is SGHDN and CDR2 is FVKESK in the germline V gene. The CDR3 covers 13 residues. The CDR3 is CASSRDSGTSQYF. Here the CDR3 DNA reads TGTGCCAGCAGCCGGGACAGTGGAACGTCCCAGTACTTC.

Only a few counts were recorded for this clone. The V and J genes are TRBV6-1 and TRBJ2-3; 11 bases agree with TRBD2. The trim removed 6 bases at V and 7 bases at J, leaving 9 bases unmatched. Per the germline V gene, CDR1 is MNHNS and CDR2 is SASEGT. The CDR3 is 15 residues long. DNA of the CDR3: TGTGCCAGCAGCGAATCTAGCGGGGGGTGGTATACGCAGTATTTT. Protein sequence: CASSESSGGWYTQYF.

This chain links TRBV14 with TRBJ1-1; D remains unclear. The CDR3 has 15 amino acids. V shed 3 bases and J shed 1 base, with 12 bases lying between them. Germline V gene data show CDR1 as SGHDN and CDR2 as FVKESK. In nucleotides, the CDR3 is TGTGCCAGCAGCCAGGCCATAACCTCGAACACTGAAGCTTTCTTT. As protein: CASSQAITSNTEAFF.

This clone has at least ten counts. Here the CDR3 reads CASTPIGQGALNTEAFF. As DNA, the CDR3 is TGTGCCAGCACCCCGATTGGACAGGGGGCCCTGAACACTGAAGCTTTCTTT. J is TRBJ1-1 and V is TRBV11-2; 11 bases align to TRBD1. Germline V CDR1 and CDR2: SGHAT, FQNNGV. The CDR3 loop spans 17 amino acids. V lost 7 bases to trimming and J lost 0 bases; unmatched junction nucleotides: 10. The whole variable domain, filled in from reference TRBV11-2 and TRBJ1-1, reads EAGVAQSPRYKIIEKRQSVAFWCNPISGHATLYWYQQILGQGPKLLIQFQNNGVVDDSQLPKDRFSAERLKGVDSTLKIQPAKLEDSAVYLCASTPIGQGALNTEAFFGQGTRLTVV.

Written as DNA, the CDR3 is TGTGCCAGCAGCCCTAAGGTGGGACAGCGGACCTACGAGCAGTACTTC. This sequence encodes CASSPKVGQRTYEQYF. The chain uses TRBV11-2 and TRBJ2-7, with TRBD1 matching 7 bases. Trimming removed 5 bases from V and 2 bases from J; junction bases left unmatched: 12. The CDR3 contains 16 residues. Germline CDR1 reads SGHAT; CDR2 reads FQNNGV.